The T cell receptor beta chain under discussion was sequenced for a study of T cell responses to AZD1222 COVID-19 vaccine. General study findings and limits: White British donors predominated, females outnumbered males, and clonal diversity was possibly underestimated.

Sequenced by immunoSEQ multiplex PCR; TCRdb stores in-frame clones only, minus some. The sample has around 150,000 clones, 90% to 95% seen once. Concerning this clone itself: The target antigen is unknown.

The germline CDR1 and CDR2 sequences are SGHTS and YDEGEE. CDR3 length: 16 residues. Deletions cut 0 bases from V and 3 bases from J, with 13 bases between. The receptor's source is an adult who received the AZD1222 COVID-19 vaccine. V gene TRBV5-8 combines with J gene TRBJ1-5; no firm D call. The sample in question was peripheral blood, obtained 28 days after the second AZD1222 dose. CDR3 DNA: TGTGCCAGCAGCTTGGGTCCTGGACCGTTCAATCAGCCCCAGCATTTT. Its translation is CASSLGPGPFNQPQHF. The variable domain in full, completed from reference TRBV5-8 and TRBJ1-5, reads EAGVTQSPTHLIKTRGQQATLRCSPISGHTSVYWYQQALGLGLQFLLWYDEGEERNRGNFPPRFSGRQFPNYSSELNVNALELEDSALYLCASSLGPGPFNQPQHFGDGTRLSIL.